This section outlines one TCR beta chain sequence together with its context. These data are taken from a study of shared T cell receptors in the human thymus. V was shortened by 5 bases and J by 0 bases, with 13 bases between the two germline ends. CDR1 PRHDT and CDR2 FYEKMQ come from the germline V gene (reference sequence). The CDR3 spans 15 residues. The assay was immunoSEQ multiplex PCR, and TCRdb's table has in-frame clones only and misses some. Among roughly 560,000 clones listed, more than 75% were seen once. These sequences were also reported in another study, on human thymus T cells.

The chain recombines TRBV13 with TRBJ1-2; a weak D match, TRBD1 (5 bases). Sequencing was carried out using thymocytes. This clonotype was obtained from a boy under two years old with a congenital heart defect. CDR3 in amino acids: CASSPQGPANYGYTF. CDR3 in DNA: TGTGCCAGCAGCCCCCAGGGTCCCGCTAACTATGGCTACACCTTC.